Described below is a single T cell receptor beta chain sequence and its context. Germline-derived CDR1 and CDR2 are LNHDA and SQIVND (reference sequence). This CDR3 is built from 18 residues. With 3 bases removed from V and 5 bases from J, the gap between germline ends came to 20 bases. The record originates from a study of blood T cell repertoires in COVID-19. About the research overall: From T cells, B-cell-depleted T cells, or PBMCs came the material, which was cDNA or gDNA.

Authors' data handling: The authors estimated nucleated cell counts from reference gene primer amplification. The protocol was immunoSEQ multiplex PCR, while the TCRdb copy is restricted to in-frame clones and leaves out a portion. V and J calls and clone size are given by that table; D and trimming were obtained from the DNA. The repertoire holds about 470,000 clones, with around 87% as singletons. Membership in each cohort depended on participant-reported clinical history. Sequencing input: PBMCs or T cells enriched from blood (not recorded which). The chain employs TRBV19 and TRBJ1-6; D ambiguous. This TCR came from a woman between 18 and 29 years old who had recovered from COVID-19. Here the CDR3 DNA reads TGTGCCAGTAGTATGTATGGGTCGGCAGGCGATAATAATTCACCCCTCCACTTT. It is translated as CASSMYGSAGDNNSPLHF.